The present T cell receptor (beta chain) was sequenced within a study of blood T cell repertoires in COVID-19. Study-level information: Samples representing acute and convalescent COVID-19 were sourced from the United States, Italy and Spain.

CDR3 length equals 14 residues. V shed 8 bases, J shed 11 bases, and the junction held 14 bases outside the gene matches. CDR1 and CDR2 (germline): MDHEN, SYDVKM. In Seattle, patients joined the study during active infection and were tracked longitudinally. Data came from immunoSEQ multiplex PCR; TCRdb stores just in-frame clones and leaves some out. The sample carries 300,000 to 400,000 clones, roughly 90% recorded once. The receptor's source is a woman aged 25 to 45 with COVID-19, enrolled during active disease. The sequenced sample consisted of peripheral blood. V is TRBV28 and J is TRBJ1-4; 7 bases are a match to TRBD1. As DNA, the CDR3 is TGTGCCAGCGGGACAGAGGCCCTTCGCCCCAAACTGTTTTTT. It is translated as CASGTEALRPKLFF.